The 3 T cell receptor beta chains reported below all come from one sample, sequenced in a study of T cells after yellow fever vaccination. From the 5' RACE reads, TCRdb called clonotypes with MiXCR, one entry per CDR3 protein. This table has about 580,000 distinct CDR3 sequences, around 17% appearing once. Sequenced here: PBMCs, sampled about 5 days after the first yellow fever vaccination. The receptor source for this set is a man between 18 and 35 years old who received the YFV17D yellow fever vaccine.

This chain uses TRBV7-2 with TRBJ2-7, with D maybe TRBD2 (5 bases). V lost 7 bases, J lost 0 bases, and 16 bases lay in between. Germline V gene lookup returns CDR1 SGHTA and CDR2 FQGNSA. This CDR3 is built from 15 residues. CDR3: CASNLASGSSYEQYF. Written as DNA, the CDR3 is TGTGCCAGCAACCTGGCCTCGGGGAGCTCCTACGAGCAGTACTTC.

This clonotype was counted ten times or more. V gene TRBV5-1 combines with J gene TRBJ1-1; possible D gene TRBD1, 5 bases. The germline gives CDR1 SGHRS, CDR2 YFSETQ. Deletions cut 4 bases from V and 8 bases from J, with 18 bases between. This CDR3 is built from 14 residues. CDR3 sequence: CASSVIPGPMEAFF. In nucleotides, the CDR3 is TGCGCCAGCAGCGTTATACCGGGACCGATGGAAGCTTTCTTT.

The V gene is TRBV27, the J gene TRBJ1-1; D is uncertain. Germline assignment: CDR1 MNHEY and CDR2 SMNVEV (reference sequence). The CDR3 loop spans 12 amino acids. V lost 4 bases and J lost 9, with 12 bases in between. The CDR3 region is CASSSRWTKAFF. In DNA, the CDR3 is TGTGCCAGCAGTTCCCGGTGGACGAAAGCTTTCTTT.